This entry features one T cell receptor (beta chain) sequence. The data stem from a study of blood T cell repertoires in COVID-19. Study as a whole: Sites in the United States, Italy and Spain provided acute and convalescent COVID-19 samples. The cDNA or gDNA used as material had been derived from T cells, B-cell-depleted T cells, or PBMCs.

Under the authors' procedure: Nucleated cell counts were estimated from reference gene primer amplification. Assay used: immunoSEQ multiplex PCR; TCRdb lists only in-frame clones, some missing. Clonal size and the V and J genes are those of that table, whereas D and trimming came from the DNA. The repertoire has roughly 14,000 clones, approximately 92% of them found once; the top ten carry 7.6%. This clonotype originated in a human donor with active COVID-19. The donor label of this sample is uncertain. The sample taken for sequencing was peripheral blood.

The CDR3 nucleotides are TGCAGCGTTGCGGGACAGCAGATGAACACTGAAGCTTTCTTT. Translating it yields CSVAGQQMNTEAFF. The V and J genes are TRBV29-1 and TRBJ1-1; 7 nucleotides agree with TRBD1. The V gene's germline CDR1 is SQVTM and CDR2 ANQGSEA. Trimming cost V 4 bases and J 0 bases; bases outside gene matches: 5. The CDR3 is 14 residues long.